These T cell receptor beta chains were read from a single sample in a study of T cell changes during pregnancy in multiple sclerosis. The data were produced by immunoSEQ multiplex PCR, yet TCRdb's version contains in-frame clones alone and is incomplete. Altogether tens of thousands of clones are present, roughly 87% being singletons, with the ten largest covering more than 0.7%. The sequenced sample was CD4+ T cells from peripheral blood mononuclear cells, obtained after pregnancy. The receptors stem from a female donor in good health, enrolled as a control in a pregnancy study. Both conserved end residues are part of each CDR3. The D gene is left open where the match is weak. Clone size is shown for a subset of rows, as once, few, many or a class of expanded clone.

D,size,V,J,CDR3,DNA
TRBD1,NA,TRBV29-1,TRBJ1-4,CSVQEGTGANEKLFF,TGCAGCGTTCAGGAGGGGACAGGCGCTAATGAAAAACTGTTTTTT
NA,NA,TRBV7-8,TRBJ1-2,CASSRRTGNYGYTF,TGTGCCAGCAGCCGACGGACGGGAAACTATGGCTACACCTTC
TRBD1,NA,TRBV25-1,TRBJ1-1,CASTETGVYTEAFF,TGTGCCAGCACGGAGACAGGGGTCTACACTGAAGCTTTCTTT
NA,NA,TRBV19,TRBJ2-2,CATRRRPNTGELFF,TGTGCCACCCGAAGGAGACCGAACACCGGGGAGCTGTTTTTT
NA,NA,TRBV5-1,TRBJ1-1,CASSLGAGFGTEAFF,TGCGCCAGCAGCCTAGGTGCAGGGTTCGGCACTGAAGCTTTCTTT
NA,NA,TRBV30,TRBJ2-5,CAWSVRLQETQYF,TGTGCCTGGAGTGTACGTCTACAAGAGACCCAGTACTTC
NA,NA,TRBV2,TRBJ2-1,CASNRLDNEQFF,TGTGCCAGCAACAGACTAGACAATGAGCAGTTCTTC
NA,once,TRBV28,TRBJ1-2,CASSLMEQSYGYTF,TGTGCCAGCAGTTTAATGGAACAGTCCTATGGCTACACCTTC
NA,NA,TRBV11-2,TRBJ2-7,CASSWKDRPYEQYF,TGTGCCAGCAGCTGGAAAGACAGACCCTACGAGCAGTACTTC
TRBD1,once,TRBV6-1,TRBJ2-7,CASSELGQGAVFYEQYF,TGTGCCAGCAGTGAATTGGGACAGGGGGCCGTGTTCTACGAGCAGTACTTC
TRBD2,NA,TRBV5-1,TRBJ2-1,CASSLGRGRNNEQFF,TGCGCCAGCAGCTTGGGGCGCGGGAGAAACAATGAGCAGTTCTTC
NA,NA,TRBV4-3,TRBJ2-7,CASSQDTTAGSYEQYF,TGCGCCAGCAGCCAAGATACAACGGCGGGGAGTTATGAGCAGTACTTC
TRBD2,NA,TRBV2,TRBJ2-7,CASRPGLAGVEQYF,TGTGCCAGCCGGCCAGGACTAGCGGGAGTTGAGCAGTACTTC
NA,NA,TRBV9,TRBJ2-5,CASSVVGETQYF,TGTGCCAGCAGCGTAGTCGGGGAGACCCAGTACTTC
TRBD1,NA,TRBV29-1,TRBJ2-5,CSVEEDRGQETQYF,TGCAGCGTTGAGGAGGACAGGGGGCAAGAGACCCAGTACTTC
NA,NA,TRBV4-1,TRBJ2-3,CASSQEGRGRGDTQYF,TGCGCCAGCAGCCAAGAAGGCAGGGGACGTGGAGATACGCAGTATTTT
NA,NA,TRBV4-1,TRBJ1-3,CASSLTDTGNTIYF,TGCGCCAGCAGCCTGACAGACACTGGAAACACCATATATTTT
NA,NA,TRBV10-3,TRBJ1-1,CAISERDGEQMAMNTEAFF,TGTGCCATCAGTGAGCGGGATGGGGAACAGATGGCAATGAACACTGAAGCTTTCTTT
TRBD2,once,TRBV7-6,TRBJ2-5,CASSLAASGGEETQYF,TGTGCCAGCAGCTTAGCCGCTAGCGGGGGAGAGGAGACCCAGTACTTC
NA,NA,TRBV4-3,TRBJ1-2,CASSHGGLGYTF,TGCGCCAGCAGCCACGGGGGACTTGGCTACACCTTC
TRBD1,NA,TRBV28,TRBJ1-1,CASSPGQGRTEAFF,TGTGCCAGCAGCCCCGGACAGGGTAGGACTGAAGCTTTCTTT
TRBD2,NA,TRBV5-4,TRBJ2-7,CASSLELAVYEQYF,TGTGCCAGCAGCTTGGAGCTAGCGGTATACGAGCAGTACTTC
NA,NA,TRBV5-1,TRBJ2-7,CASSLGFSTEQYF,TGCGCCAGCAGCTTGGGTTTCTCTACCGAGCAGTACTTC
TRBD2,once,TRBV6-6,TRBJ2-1,CASREREVHQEQFF,TGTGCCAGCAGGGAGCGGGAGGTCCATCAAGAGCAGTTCTTC
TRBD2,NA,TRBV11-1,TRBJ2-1,CASSSKRGTYNEQFF,TGTGCCAGCAGCTCCAAGCGGGGAACGTACAATGAGCAGTTCTTC
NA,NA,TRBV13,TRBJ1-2,CASSGAGALGYTF,TGTGCCAGCAGCGGGGCGGGGGCACTTGGCTACACCTTC
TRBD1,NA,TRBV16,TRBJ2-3,CASSQVGQGAADTQYF,TGTGCCAGCAGCCAAGTGGGACAGGGGGCCGCCGATACGCAGTATTTT
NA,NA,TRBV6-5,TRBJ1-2,CASSYYPRRFNYGYTF,TGTGCCAGCAGTTATTACCCCCGGCGGTTTAACTATGGCTACACCTTC
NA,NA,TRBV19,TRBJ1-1,CATQMNTEAFF,TGTGCCACCCAGATGAACACTGAAGCTTTCTTT
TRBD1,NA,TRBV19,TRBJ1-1,CATQIQGALTEAFF,TGTGCCACTCAAATACAGGGGGCTCTCACTGAAGCTTTCTTT
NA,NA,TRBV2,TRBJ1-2,CASTLGLRYGYTF,TGTGCCAGCACTCTAGGACTGCGCTATGGCTACACCTTC
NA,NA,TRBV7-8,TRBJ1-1,CASSFSGIRNTEAFF,TGTGCCAGCAGCTTTTCCGGGATTCGGAACACTGAAGCTTTCTTT
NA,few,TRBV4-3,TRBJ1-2,CASSQEWSDHPGGGYTF,TGCGCCAGCAGCCAAGAGTGGAGTGACCACCCGGGTGGTGGCTACACCTTC
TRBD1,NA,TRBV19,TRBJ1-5,CAIRGRDPNQPQHF,TGTGCCATAAGGGGGCGGGACCCCAATCAGCCCCAGCATTTT
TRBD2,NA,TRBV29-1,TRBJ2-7,CSVETSGGSYEQYF,TGCAGCGTTGAGACTAGCGGAGGGTCCTACGAGCAGTACTTC
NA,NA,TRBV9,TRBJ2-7,CASSDLGYEQYF,TGTGCCAGCAGTGATCTAGGCTACGAGCAGTACTTC
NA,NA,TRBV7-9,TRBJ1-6,CASSPGRDSYNSPLHF,TGTGCCAGCAGCCCCGGCCGGGACTCTTATAATTCACCCCTCCACTTT
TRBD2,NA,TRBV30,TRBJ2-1,CAWIAARASGSFYEQFF,TGTGCCTGGATCGCCGCGAGGGCTAGCGGGAGTTTCTATGAGCAGTTCTTC
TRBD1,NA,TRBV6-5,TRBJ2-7,CASSQGQGPYEQYF,TGTGCCAGCAGTCAGGGACAGGGGCCCTACGAGCAGTACTTC
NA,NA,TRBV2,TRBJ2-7,CASSMTGSEYF,TGTGCCAGCAGTATGACAGGTTCCGAGTACTTC
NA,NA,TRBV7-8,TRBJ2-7,CASSSRTASYEQYF,TGTGCCAGCAGCTCGCGGACAGCGTCCTACGAGCAGTACTTC
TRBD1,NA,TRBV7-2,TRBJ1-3,CASSRSFRDSFSGNTIYF,TGTGCCAGCAGCCGGAGCTTCAGGGACAGCTTCTCTGGAAACACCATATATTTT
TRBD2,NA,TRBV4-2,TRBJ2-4,CASSQDVSGSPLAKNIQYF,TGTGCCAGCAGCCAAGATGTTAGCGGGAGCCCCTTAGCCAAAAACATTCAGTACTTC
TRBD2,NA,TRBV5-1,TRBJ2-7,CASSTGLAGVNEQYF,TGCGCCAGCAGCACGGGACTAGCGGGAGTAAACGAGCAGTACTTC
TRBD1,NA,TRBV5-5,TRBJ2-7,CASSLGQVVYEQYF,TGTGCCAGCAGCTTAGGACAGGTAGTCTACGAGCAGTACTTC
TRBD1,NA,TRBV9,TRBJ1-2,CASSLGQGGYTF,TGTGCCAGCAGCCTTGGACAGGGAGGCTACACCTTC